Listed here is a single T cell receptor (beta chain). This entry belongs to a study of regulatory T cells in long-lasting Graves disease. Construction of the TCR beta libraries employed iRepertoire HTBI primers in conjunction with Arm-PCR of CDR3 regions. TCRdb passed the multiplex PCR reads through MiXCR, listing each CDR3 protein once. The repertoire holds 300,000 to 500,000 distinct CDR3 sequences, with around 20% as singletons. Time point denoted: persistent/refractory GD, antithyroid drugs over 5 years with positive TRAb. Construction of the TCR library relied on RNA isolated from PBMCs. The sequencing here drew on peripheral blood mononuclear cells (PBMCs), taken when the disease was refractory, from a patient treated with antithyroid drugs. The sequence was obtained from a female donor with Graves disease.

CDR3 coding DNA: TGTGCCAGCAGTGAAGGGGACTTCTCCTACAATGAGCAGTTCTTC. This sequence encodes CASSEGDFSYNEQFF. This sequence joins TRBV2 and TRBJ2-1; perhaps TRBD2 as D (6 bases). Germline CDR1 and CDR2: SNHLY and FYNNEI. The CDR3 length is 15 residues. Trimming pared 1 base from V and 0 bases from J, leaving 7 bases between.